These T cell receptor beta chains were read from a single sample in a study of Tregs in tolerant kidney transplant recipients. Libraries were prepared by immunoSEQ multiplex PCR; TCRdb keeps only in-frame clonotypes and omits some of them. The sample consists of some 240,000 clones, about 86% of them appearing once. The specimen was CD4+ T cells from blood. The receptors were sampled from a human donor in good health. Each CDR3 is given with its conserved first and last residue. The D gene is left open where the match is weak. The listing skips clone size in some rows; elsewhere it reads once, few, many or a size class.

j_call,d_call,v_call,clone_size,cdr3_nt,cdr3_aa
TRBJ2-7,TRBD1,TRBV5-4,NA,TGTGCCAGCAGCTTAACGTCCGACAGGGTCTACGAGCAGTACTTC,CASSLTSDRVYEQYF
TRBJ1-1,TRBD1,TRBV18,NA,TGTGCCAGCTCACCTTCCCCCCAGGGGGATACTGAAGCTTTCTTT,CASSPSPQGDTEAFF
TRBJ2-7,NA,TRBV6-5,NA,TGTGCCAGCACCCAGACAGGTACCACCTACGAGCAGTACTTC,CASTQTGTTYEQYF
TRBJ2-7,NA,TRBV5-1,NA,TGCGCCAGCAGCCTGATCCTAGGGGGCGAGCAGTACTTC,CASSLILGGEQYF
TRBJ1-3,NA,TRBV23-1,NA,TGCGCCAGCAAGTCCCTCCCCAGAAACCCCTCTGGAAACACCATATATTTT,CASKSLPRNPSGNTIYF
TRBJ2-5,TRBD2,TRBV5-3,NA,TGTGCCAGAAGCCCCCGACTAGCGGGGGGGCAAGAGACCCAGTACTTC,CARSPRLAGGQETQYF
TRBJ2-7,NA,TRBV6-1,NA,TGTGCCAGCAGTGATTTTGAGGGAAAGAACTACGAGCAGTACTTC,CASSDFEGKNYEQYF
TRBJ2-7,TRBD2,TRBV2,NA,TGTGCCAGCAGTCACCAAAGCGGGGGGGATATCTACGAGCAGTACTTC,CASSHQSGGDIYEQYF
TRBJ1-1,TRBD1,TRBV5-1,NA,TGCGCCAGCAGCCAACTCAGCGGACAGGGGGCTGTTGAGGCTTTCTTT,CASSQLSGQGAVEAFF
TRBJ2-7,NA,TRBV29-1,NA,TGCAGCGTTGTCCGAGGGACCTACGAGCAGTACTTC,CSVVRGTYEQYF
TRBJ1-2,NA,TRBV19,NA,TGTGCCAGTAGTCCTGGTGCGGGAGGAGGCTACACCTTC,CASSPGAGGGYTF
TRBJ1-2,NA,TRBV7-9,NA,TGTGCCAGCAGCTTAGCAGGGCGGGGTTTCTATGGCTACACCTTC,CASSLAGRGFYGYTF
TRBJ1-5,TRBD1,TRBV23-1,NA,TGCGCCAGCAGTCACCTAATAGACTCGGGACAGGGGTTTTGCAATCAGCCCCAGCATTTT,CASSHLIDSGQGFCNQPQHF
TRBJ1-2,TRBD1,TRBV6-6,NA,TGTGCCAGCAGTTACGAGACAGGGTTCAATGGCTACACCTTC,CASSYETGFNGYTF
TRBJ2-1,NA,TRBV7-2,few,TGTGCCAGCAGCCTTGGGGAAAACAATGAGCAGTTCTTC,CASSLGENNEQFF
TRBJ1-1,NA,TRBV7-2,NA,TGTGCCAGCAGCTTATATGACCACCGGACTGAAGCTTTCTTT,CASSLYDHRTEAFF
TRBJ2-5,TRBD2,TRBV2,NA,TGTGCCAGCAGTACTAGCGGGGTTGAGACCCAGTACTTC,CASSTSGVETQYF
TRBJ1-4,NA,TRBV5-1,NA,TGCGCCAGCAGCTTGGGAGGGGGTGCAACTAATGAAAAACTGTTTTTT,CASSLGGGATNEKLFF
TRBJ1-3,NA,TRBV6-1,NA,TGTGCCAGCAGTGAAGCCTGGCCAGGGGCTTCTGGAAACACCATATATTTT,CASSEAWPGASGNTIYF
TRBJ1-1,TRBD1,TRBV19,NA,TGTGCCAGTACTATCGGAGGGGGCGCGGGCACTGAAGCTTTCTTT,CASTIGGGAGTEAFF
TRBJ2-3,NA,TRBV7-9,NA,TGTGCCAGCAGCCTGCAGGTTGGGGTTACAGATACGCAGTATTTT,CASSLQVGVTDTQYF
TRBJ1-6,TRBD1,TRBV4-1,once,TGCGCCAGCAGCCAAGACGGGACAGGAACTAATTCACCCCTCCACTTT,CASSQDGTGTNSPLHF
TRBJ1-2,TRBD1,TRBV6-6,NA,TGTGCCAGCAGCAAAGGGGGACAGAACTATGGCTACACCTTC,CASSKGGQNYGYTF
TRBJ1-2,NA,TRBV19,NA,TGTGCCAGTAGCGTGCCTGGCGTGGTACTAGCTAACTATGGCTACACCTTC,CASSVPGVVLANYGYTF
TRBJ1-3,NA,TRBV21-1,NA,TGTGCCAGCAGCCCTTCGAACACCATATATTTT,CASSPSNTIYF
TRBJ2-3,NA,TRBV10-3,NA,TGTGCCATCAGTGGGTTCGGCGTTACAGATACGCAGTATTTT,CAISGFGVTDTQYF
TRBJ2-3,NA,TRBV20-1,NA,TGCAGTGCCCGTAGCACAGATACGCAGTATTTT,CSARSTDTQYF
TRBJ1-5,NA,TRBV12-5,NA,TGTGCTAGTGGTTTGGTAGCCCAAGGGTATGGGAGCAATCAGCCCCAGCATTTT,CASGLVAQGYGSNQPQHF
TRBJ2-7,TRBD1,TRBV28,NA,TGTGCCACCTCAAGGGTAGGGACAGGGACCTACGAGCAGTACTTC,CATSRVGTGTYEQYF
TRBJ2-2,NA,TRBV5-6,once,TGTGCCAGCAGCTTACATGCCGGGGAGCTGTTTTTT,CASSLHAGELFF
TRBJ1-2,NA,TRBV7-2,NA,TGTGCCAGCAGCTTATACCCCCGGACAGCTCTTGTAGGCTACACCTTC,CASSLYPRTALVGYTF
TRBJ2-3,TRBD2,TRBV27,NA,TGTGCCAGCAGTCCCTGGAGGCGGGGGGGGCTTCCCTCAGATACGCAGTATTTT,CASSPWRRGGLPSDTQYF
TRBJ1-1,NA,TRBV6-4,few,TGTGCCAGCAGTTGGGGGCGGAACACTGAAGCTTTCTTT,CASSWGRNTEAFF
TRBJ1-1,NA,TRBV19,NA,TGTGCCAGTAGCCCCCGGAGTATGGAAGCTTTCTTT,CASSPRSMEAFF
TRBJ2-5,TRBD1,TRBV7-9,NA,TGTGCCAGCAGCCGACAGGGGGAGACCCAGTACTTC,CASSRQGETQYF
TRBJ1-6,TRBD1,TRBV7-2,NA,TGTGCCAGCAGCCTAGACAGGGTTAATTCACCCCTCCACTTT,CASSLDRVNSPLHF
TRBJ2-7,TRBD1,TRBV6-5,NA,TGTGCCAGCAGTTACTCCGGGGACAGGGTGGGAAGTGAGTACTTC,CASSYSGDRVGSEYF
TRBJ1-4,NA,TRBV11-2,NA,TGTGCCAGCAGCCCCTATAACGGGGCAACTAATGAAAAACTGTTTTTT,CASSPYNGATNEKLFF
TRBJ2-5,TRBD2,TRBV7-6,NA,TGTGCCAGCAGCCGGACCGTGAGCGGGGGGGCAGAGACCCAGTACTTC,CASSRTVSGGAETQYF
TRBJ2-3,NA,TRBV19,NA,TGTGCCAGCAGTAGACTAGGTAGCACAGATACGCAGTATTTT,CASSRLGSTDTQYF
TRBJ2-2,NA,TRBV7-9,NA,TGTGCCAGCAGCGCCATCCGGACTACTCGGCTGGGGACCGGGGAGCTGTTTTTT,CASSAIRTTRLGTGELFF
TRBJ2-5,NA,TRBV10-3,NA,TGTGCCATCTCGAAGGGGGTAGCGGCCTCCCAAGAGACCCAGTACTTC,CAISKGVAASQETQYF
TRBJ1-2,NA,TRBV6-5,NA,TGTGCCAGCAGCCAAGGGTATGGCTACACCTTC,CASSQGYGYTF
TRBJ2-3,TRBD2,TRBV5-1,NA,TGCGCCAGCGGAGCGGCGGGAGTCACAGATACGCAGTATTTT,CASGAAGVTDTQYF
TRBJ1-1,TRBD1,TRBV2,NA,TGTGCCAGCAGTGAGGCCAGACAGGGGCTAGAAGCTTTCTTT,CASSEARQGLEAFF